This entry lists 20 T cell receptor beta chains sequenced from one sample in a study of T cell changes during pregnancy in multiple sclerosis. TCRdb's copy holds only in-frame clones and misses some; the assay was immunoSEQ multiplex PCR. The profile shows around 130,000 clones, about 96% of them singletons. The material sequenced was peripheral blood, taken after pregnancy. These receptors all come from a female donor with multiple sclerosis, enrolled in a pregnancy study.

V gene TRBV27 combines with J gene TRBJ2-1; 11 nucleotides line up with TRBD2. V shed 8 bases and J 9 bases; nucleotides not matched to a gene: 9. There are 14 residues in the CDR3. CDR1 is MNHEY and CDR2 is SMNVEV in the germline V gene (reference sequence). The CDR3 DNA reads as TGTGCCAGCCGATTACTAGCGGGAGTAAGTGAGCAGTTCTTC. Translation gives CASRLLAGVSEQFF.

The chain has TRBV9 and TRBJ2-7; possible D gene TRBD2, 6 bases. Germline assignment: CDR1 SGDLS and CDR2 YYNGEE. The CDR3 spans 14 residues. The V end lost 3 bases, the J end lost 3 bases, and 13 bases lay between the germline ends. The CDR3 coding sequence is TGTGCCAGCAGCGAGTCAGCGGGTGGCTACGAGCAGTACTTC. Protein product: CASSESAGGYEQYF.

This clone was recorded once. This sequence joins TRBV4-2 and TRBJ2-4; D call uncertain. CDR1 LGHNA and CDR2 YNFKEQ come from the germline V gene. This CDR3 has 16 amino acids. V dropped 4 bases and J dropped 5 bases, with 18 bases sitting between them. CDR3 in amino acids: CASSPSHDIRQNIQYF. As DNA, the CDR3 is TGTGCCAGCAGCCCTTCTCACGACATACGGCAAAACATTCAGTACTTC.

In its sample, this clone was seen a few times. V and J are TRBV27 and TRBJ1-2; 10 positions agree with TRBD1. The germline gives CDR1 MNHEY, CDR2 SMNVEV (reference sequence). Trimming at V came to 6 bases and at J to 3 bases, leaving 10 bases not matched to a gene. CDR3 length: 16 amino acids. DNA of the CDR3: TGTGCCAGCAGATCCTCCGGGACAGGGGCCCACTATGGCTACACCTTC. Residues: CASRSSGTGAHYGYTF.

The rearrangement links TRBV6-5 to TRBJ2-1; 11 bases fit TRBD2. This CDR3 is built from 16 residues. Germline V gene data show CDR1 as MNHEY and CDR2 as SVGAGI. Losses at the gene ends were 6 bases for V and 8 bases for J; bases not matched to a gene: 12. CDR3 sequence: CASSYTGASGRHEQFF. CDR3 sequence (DNA): TGTGCCAGCAGCTACACGGGGGCTAGCGGGAGGCATGAGCAGTTCTTC.

The chain carries TRBV7-8 and TRBJ2-7; D might be TRBD1 (6 bases). V lost 3 bases and J 3 bases, leaving 12 bases between the germline ends. This CDR3 contains 14 residues. The V gene's germline CDR1 is SGHVS and CDR2 FQNEAQ. CDR3 sequence reads: CASSFSDSLYEQYF. CDR3 nucleotide sequence: TGTGCCAGCAGCTTTTCGGACAGTCTCTACGAGCAGTACTTC. The whole variable domain, filled in from reference TRBV7-8 and TRBJ2-7, reads GAGVSQSPRYKVAKRGQDVALRCDPISGHVSLFWYQQALGQGPEFLTYFQNEAQLDKSGLPSDRFFAERPEGSVSTLKIQRTQQEDSAVYLCASSFSDSLYEQYFGPGTRLTVT.

The V and J genes are TRBV5-1 and TRBJ1-2; 8 bases agree with TRBD1. CDR3 length equals 16 residues. The V gene's germline CDR1 is SGHRS and CDR2 YFSETQ. V lost 3 bases and J lost 0; bases outside the gene matches: 7. The CDR3 DNA reads as TGCGCCAGCAGCTACTGGACAGGGTATACTAACTATGGCTACACCTTC. Translation: CASSYWTGYTNYGYTF.

J is TRBJ1-1 and V is TRBV9; D not certain. The V gene lost 3 bases and the J gene lost 3 bases, with 9 bases spanning the gap. The CDR3 spans 13 residues. CDR1 is SGDLS and CDR2 is YYNGEE in the germline V gene. The CDR3: CASSARHYTEAFF. CDR3 nucleotides: TGTGCCAGCAGCGCACGTCACTACACTGAAGCTTTCTTT.

This chain links TRBV28 with TRBJ2-3; the match to TRBD2 covers 10 bases. The CDR3 covers 15 residues. CDR1 and CDR2 from the germline V gene are MDHEN and SYDVKM. Trimming took 4 bases from V and 4 from J; bases not matched to a gene: 5. CDR3 amino acids: CASSSSGSWADTQYF. CDR3 bases: TGTGCCAGCAGTTCTAGCGGGAGTTGGGCAGATACGCAGTATTTT.

The chain is built from TRBV7-9 and TRBJ1-4; D is uncertain. Trimming took off 0 bases at V and 5 bases at J, with 10 bases between the two ends. The germline V gene has CDR1 SEHNR and CDR2 FQNEAQ (reference sequence). This CDR3 spans 15 amino acids. The CDR3 DNA is TGTGCCAGCAGCTTAGCAGGGAGTGAAAATGAAAAACTGTTTTTT. Its protein product is CASSLAGSENEKLFF.

The chain recombines TRBV28 with TRBJ1-1, with TRBD1 matching 12 bases. From germline, CDR1 is MDHEN and CDR2 SYDVKM. V lost 4 bases to trimming and J lost 4 bases; unmatched junction nucleotides: 16. The length of the CDR3 is 19 residues. This chain's CDR3 is CASSSLGAGTGGIATEAFF. The CDR3, as DNA: TGTGCCAGCAGTTCCTTGGGTGCCGGGACAGGGGGCATAGCCACTGAAGCTTTCTTT.

V gene TRBV7-6 combines with J gene TRBJ2-2; TRBD2 might be the D (5 bases). The length of the CDR3 is 14 residues. CDR1 is SGHVS and CDR2 is FNYEAQ in the germline V gene. Trimming shortened V by 5 bases and J by 7 bases, and 14 bases separated the two germline ends. The chain's CDR3 is CASSNRGPDGELFF. CDR3 coding DNA: TGTGCCAGCAGCAATCGCGGGCCGGACGGGGAGCTGTTTTTT.

The V gene is TRBV7-9, the J gene TRBJ2-5; no firm D call. Germline-derived CDR1 and CDR2 are SEHNR and FQNEAQ (reference sequence). V was trimmed by 1 base and J by 7 bases, leaving 10 bases between them. The CDR3 has 13 residues. The CDR3 loop reads CASSLGAAPTQYF. Written as DNA, the CDR3 is TGTGCCAGCAGCTTAGGTGCGGCTCCGACCCAGTACTTC. The variable domain in full, with the rest retrieved from reference TRBV7-9 and TRBJ2-5, is DTGVSQNPRHKITKRGQNVTFRCDPISEHNRLYWYRQTLGQGPEFLTYFQNEAQLEKSRLLSDRFSAERPKGSFSTLEIQRTEQGDSAMYLCASSLGAAPTQYFGPGTRLLVL.

J is TRBJ1-2 and V is TRBV28; 7 bases fit TRBD1. This CDR3 is built from 15 residues. Germline V gives CDR1 MDHEN, CDR2 SYDVKM. Trimming at V came to 5 bases and at J to 3 bases, leaving 9 bases not matched to a gene. The CDR3 nucleotides are TGTGCCAGCAGTCCCGCCGACAGGGCGGACTATGGCTACACCTTC. Its translation is CASSPADRADYGYTF.

The V and J genes are TRBV27 and TRBJ1-5; TRBD1 agrees at 9 bases. CDR1 is MNHEY, CDR2 SMNVEV, per germline (reference sequence). With 5 bases clipped from V and 3 bases from J, the junction kept 8 bases outside the gene matches. The CDR3 is 16 residues long. The CDR3 DNA reads as TGTGCCAGCAGTCCGGGGGACAGGGTTGACAATCAGCCCCAGCATTTT. This codes for CASSPGDRVDNQPQHF.

CDR3 in amino acids: CATRTGTSDMTQYF. The CDR3 DNA sequence: TGTGCCACCAGAACCGGGACTTCCGATATGACCCAGTACTTC. This chain uses TRBV15 with TRBJ2-5, with D tentatively TRBD2 (6 bases). In germline, CDR1 is LNHNV, CDR2 YYDKDF (reference sequence). V lost 6 bases and J lost 7, with 18 bases in between. The CDR3 covers 14 residues.

The rearrangement links TRBV7-2 to TRBJ2-7; D unresolved. Looked up from germline, CDR1 is SGHTA and CDR2 is FQGNSA. V was shortened by 7 bases and J by 0 bases, with 13 bases between the two germline ends. The CDR3 loop spans 14 amino acids. CDR3 amino acids: CASKTNSRSYEQYF. CDR3 nucleotide sequence: TGTGCCAGCAAGACAAACAGCCGCTCCTACGAGCAGTACTTC. The full variable domain, with the rest looked up from reference TRBV7-2 and TRBJ2-7, is GAGVSQSPSNKVTEKGKDVELRCDPISGHTALYWYRQSLGQGLEFLIYFQGNSAPDKSGLPSDRFSAERTGGSVSTLTIQRTQQEDSAVYLCASKTNSRSYEQYFGPGTRLTVT.

The rearrangement uses TRBV28 and TRBJ2-1; TRBD1 aligns across 7 bases. V trimming: 10 bases; J trimming: 0 bases; junction bases outside the gene matches: 9. The CDR3 spans 15 residues. Germline lookup yields CDR1 MDHEN and CDR2 SYDVKM. CDR3 DNA sequence: TGTGCCACCGCCTCCGGGACAGCCTCCTACAATGAGCAGTTCTTC. Protein: CATASGTASYNEQFF.

The gene calls are TRBV5-6 and TRBJ1-1; no reliable D call. CDR3 length: 15 residues. CDR1 SGHDT and CDR2 YYEEEE come from the germline V gene. V lost 2 bases and J lost 1, with 12 bases in between. In nucleotides, the CDR3 is TGTGCCAGCAGCTTCGGCCGGGGATGGAACACTGAAGCTTTCTTT. As protein: CASSFGRGWNTEAFF.

The gene calls are TRBV5-4 and TRBJ2-3; TRBD2 matches 10 bases. After removal of 1 base from V and 5 bases from J, the junction contained 7 bases not matched to a gene. CDR3 length: 16 amino acids. Germline V gene data show CDR1 as SGHNT and CDR2 as YYREEE (reference sequence). CDR3 nucleotide sequence: TGTGCCAGCAGCTTGTTAACTAGCGGGATTGGAGATACGCAGTATTTT. Its translation is CASSLLTSGIGDTQYF. Combining the CDR3 with reference TRBV5-4 and TRBJ2-3 gives the whole variable domain ETGVTQSPTHLIKTRGQQVTLRCSSQSGHNTVSWYQQALGQGPQFIFQYYREEENGRGNFPPRFSGLQFPNYSSELNVNALELDDSALYLCASSLLTSGIGDTQYFGPGTRLTVL.